This T cell receptor (beta chain) was retrieved from a study of blood T cell repertoires in COVID-19. About the study: Sites in the United States, Italy and Spain provided acute and convalescent COVID-19 samples. T cells, B-cell-depleted T cells, or PBMCs provided the cDNA or gDNA that served as material.

The CDR3 contains 13 residues. Germline CDR1 is SGHDT and CDR2 is YYEEEE. Unmatched junction bases numbered 4, after V lost 4 bases and J lost 4 bases. Methods used by the authors: Using reference gene primer amplification, nucleated cell counts were estimated. Produced via immunoSEQ multiplex PCR; TCRdb's table is partial and in-frame only. Clone size and V and J calls were adopted from that table, with D and trimming inferred from the DNA. Of 150,000 to 200,000 clones listed, about four fifths are singletons. The sequenced material came from peripheral blood. V is TRBV5-6 and J is TRBJ1-2; 7 bases match TRBD1. This TCR derives from a man aged 55 to 69 with active or convalescent COVID-19. In nucleotides, the CDR3 is TGTGCCAGCAGCAGGGACAGACTCTATGGCTACACCTTC. Residues: CASSRDRLYGYTF.